A single sample is the source of the 18 T cell receptor beta chains below, sequenced in a study of control samples from healthy donors and cancer patients. Clones were read by immunoSEQ multiplex PCR, and TCRdb kept only the in-frame ones, dropping some. The top ten clones hold approximately 6.3% of a sample with a few hundred thousand clones, over 75% of them seen once. Sample: PBMCs. The receptors here all came from a man aged 35 to 55 with head and neck cancer.

Concerning this clone itself: Other DNA sequences of this sample code for an identical CDR3. The chain combines TRBV18 with TRBJ2-5, with D unresolved. This CDR3 contains 11 residues. CDR1 KGHSH and CDR2 LQKENI come from the germline V gene. V was clipped by 6 bases and J by 2 bases, with 4 bases between them. CDR3 DNA sequence: TGTGCCAGCTCGCCTCAAGAGACCCAGTACTTC. Protein: CASSPQETQYF.

The chain employs TRBV20-1 and TRBJ1-1; TRBD1 is a possible D gene (5 bases). The V gene's germline CDR1 is DFQATT and CDR2 SNEGSKA (reference sequence). The CDR3 length is 15 residues. V lost 3 bases, J lost 5 bases, and 19 bases lay in between. DNA for the CDR3: TGCAGTGCTAGTGACACTACAGGTCTGAGGACTGAAGCTTTCTTT. Its protein product is CSASDTTGLRTEAFF.

The chain is built from TRBV3-1 (or the pseudogene TRBV3-2) and TRBJ1-2, with D possibly TRBD1 on 5 matching bases. Trimming pared 3 bases from V and 6 bases from J, leaving 17 bases between. There are 15 residues in the CDR3. The germline CDR1 and CDR2 sequences are LGHDT and YNNKEL (reference sequence). The CDR3 coding sequence is TGTGCCAGCAGCCAGGATCCCAGGGTGCGAAATGGCTACACCTTC. It codes for CASSQDPRVRNGYTF.

The rearrangement joins TRBV6-5 to TRBJ1-2, with 7 bases fitting TRBD1. Germline trimming cut 6 bases from V and 0 bases from J; bases unmatched to any gene: 4. This CDR3 comprises 14 residues. Germline values: CDR1 MNHEY, CDR2 SVGAGI. The CDR3 here is CASSYRGANYGYTF. The CDR3 bases are TGTGCCAGCAGCTACAGGGGAGCTAACTATGGCTACACCTTC.

About this clone itself: In the same sample, other DNA sequences code for this CDR3. V and J are TRBV3-1 (or the pseudogene TRBV3-2) and TRBJ1-1; D call uncertain. CDR3 length equals 13 residues. CDR1 is LGHDT and CDR2 is YNNKEL in the germline V gene (reference sequence). The V and J ends lost 0 bases and 0 bases respectively, with 2 bases between them. The CDR3 nucleotides read TGTGCCAGCAGCCAAGACCTGAACACTGAAGCTTTCTTT. This sequence encodes CASSQDLNTEAFF.

The CDR3 loop is CASSPRAGGYNEQFF. The CDR3 DNA follows: TGTGCCAGCAGCCCCAGAGCGGGGGGGTACAATGAGCAGTTCTTC. The chain couples TRBV7-2 to TRBJ2-1; 10 bases map to TRBD2. The CDR3 totals 15 residues. Germline V CDR1 and CDR2: SGHTA, FQGNSA. Germline trimming cut 5 bases from V and 4 bases from J; bases unmatched to any gene: 5.

This chain connects TRBV13 to TRBJ1-1, with a tentative D call TRBD1 (5 bases). This CDR3 is built from 12 residues. V lost 9 bases and J 0 bases, leaving 8 bases between the germline ends. CDR1 is PRHDT, CDR2 FYEKMQ, per germline (reference sequence). The CDR3 region has the DNA TGTGCCAGTGGGGCCATGAACACTGAAGCTTTCTTT. It is translated as CASGAMNTEAFF.

The chain combines TRBV5-6 with TRBJ2-3; 8 bases match TRBD1. J lost 5 bases, V lost 2 bases, and 7 bases had no gene match. CDR3 length: 15 amino acids. Germline V gives CDR1 SGHDT, CDR2 YYEEEE. As DNA, the CDR3 is TGTGCCAGCAGCTTAATATCACAGGGGGTAGATACGCAGTATTTT. This encodes CASSLISQGVDTQYF.

The chain is built from TRBV7-2 and TRBJ2-1; 8 positions agree with TRBD1. With V trimmed by 2 bases and J by 9 bases, 9 bases remained unmatched. The germline V gene has CDR1 SGHTA and CDR2 FQGNSA. This CDR3 has 15 residues. The CDR3 nucleotides are TGTGCCAGCAGCTTAACAAGACAGGGGTGGAGTGAGCAGTTCTTC. This translates into CASSLTRQGWSEQFF.

V is TRBV29-1 and J is TRBJ1-4; 10 bases align to TRBD1. The CDR3 length is 14 residues. Germline V gene data show CDR1 as SQVTM and CDR2 as ANQGSEA. V lost 4 bases, J lost 6 bases, and 5 bases stayed unmatched. The CDR3 region has the DNA TGCAGCGTTGGGCCCGGGACAGGGGATGAAAAACTGTTTTTT. Protein sequence: CSVGPGTGDEKLFF.

As for this clone: This specimen includes other DNA sequences encoding the same CDR3. The J gene is TRBJ2-7, the V gene TRBV28; D remains unclear. V was clipped by 2 bases and J by 4 bases, with 3 bases between them. Germline loops: CDR1 MDHEN, CDR2 SYDVKM. CDR3 length: 11 amino acids. The chain's CDR3 is CASSLRYEQYF. The CDR3 DNA reads TGTGCCAGCAGTTTAAGGTACGAGCAGTACTTC.

The V call is TRBV27, the J call TRBJ1-1; possibly TRBD1 for D (5 bases). Germline CDR1 reads MNHEY; CDR2 reads SMNVEV (reference sequence). This CDR3 is 13 amino acids long. The germline V and J ends were trimmed by 8 bases and 0 bases, with 10 bases remaining between them. The CDR3 reads CASQGHLNTEAFF. The CDR3 DNA reads as TGTGCCAGCCAAGGACATTTGAACACTGAAGCTTTCTTT.

The chain is built from TRBV24-1 and TRBJ2-7; TRBD1 agrees at 7 bases. In germline, CDR1 is KGHDR, CDR2 SFDVKD. CDR3 length: 15 residues. After removal of 4 bases from V and 4 bases from J, the junction contained 9 bases not matched to a gene. DNA of the CDR3: TGTGCCACCAGTGACCCTCGGGACAGAGCATACGAGCAGTACTTC. It yields the protein CATSDPRDRAYEQYF.

This chain links TRBV27 with TRBJ2-7, with D unresolved. The CDR3 loop spans 12 amino acids. Trimming left V 7 bases short and J 2 bases short, with 9 bases between. The germline gives CDR1 MNHEY, CDR2 SMNVEV (reference sequence). CDR3 sequence reads: CASTDKTYEQYF. CDR3 bases: TGTGCCAGCACCGACAAGACCTACGAGCAGTACTTC.

The V and J genes are TRBV19 and TRBJ2-1; D gene unclear. CDR1 and CDR2 from the germline V gene are LNHDA and SQIVND (reference sequence). This CDR3 has 15 amino acids. V was clipped by 3 bases and J by 3 bases, with 12 bases between them. The CDR3 spells CASSILQSIYNEQFF. The DNA of the CDR3 is TGTGCCAGTAGTATTCTCCAGTCGATCTACAATGAGCAGTTCTTC.

This clone was counted once. The rearrangement links TRBV2 to TRBJ1-5, with 7 bases identical to TRBD1. Germline assignment: CDR1 SNHLY and CDR2 FYNNEI. This CDR3 contains 14 residues. The junction had 7 bases not matched to a gene; V was cut back by 5 bases and J by 6 bases. In DNA, the CDR3 is TGTGCCAGCAGTCGCGGACAGGAGGGTCAGCCCCAGCATTTT. Translated: CASSRGQEGQPQHF.

The V call is TRBV5-1, the J call TRBJ2-1; 11 bases map to TRBD2. The V gene end was trimmed by 4 bases and the J gene end by 9 bases; junction bases not matched to a gene: 15. There are 17 residues in the CDR3. Per the germline V gene, CDR1 is SGHRS and CDR2 is YFSETQ. CDR3 DNA sequence: TGCGCCAGCAGCCCTCCGGGACTAGCGGCACGCCTAGGTGAGCAGTTCTTC. Amino acid sequence: CASSPPGLAARLGEQFF.

The rearrangement links TRBV29-1 to TRBJ1-2, with TRBD1 matching over 9 bases. The ends lost 0 bases at V and 8 bases at J; junction bases unmatched: 7. The CDR3 consists of 14 residues. The germline V gene has CDR1 SQVTM and CDR2 ANQGSEA. The CDR3 here is CSVEDWRTGDGYTF. In DNA, the CDR3 is TGCAGCGTTGAAGATTGGAGGACAGGGGACGGCTACACCTTC.